This entry describes one TCR beta chain. Profiled with immunoSEQ multiplex PCR; TCRdb holds only in-frame clones, not every one. The top ten clones hold 1.3% to 1.5% of a sample with about 180,000 clones, 85% to 95% of them seen once. The record originates from a study of control samples from healthy donors and cancer patients. The germline V gene encodes CDR1 SGHTA and CDR2 FQGNSA. Between the trimmed V and J ends, which lost 5 bases and 0 bases, there was a span of 14 bases. CDR3 length: 15 residues. The gene calls are TRBV7-2 and TRBJ2-7; D uncertain. The sequencing sample was made of blood. This TCR came from a man aged 25-45 years in good health. The CDR3 sequence is CASSPSWGSSYEQYF. CDR3 nucleotide sequence: TGTGCCAGCAGCCCCAGTTGGGGAAGCTCCTACGAGCAGTACTTC.